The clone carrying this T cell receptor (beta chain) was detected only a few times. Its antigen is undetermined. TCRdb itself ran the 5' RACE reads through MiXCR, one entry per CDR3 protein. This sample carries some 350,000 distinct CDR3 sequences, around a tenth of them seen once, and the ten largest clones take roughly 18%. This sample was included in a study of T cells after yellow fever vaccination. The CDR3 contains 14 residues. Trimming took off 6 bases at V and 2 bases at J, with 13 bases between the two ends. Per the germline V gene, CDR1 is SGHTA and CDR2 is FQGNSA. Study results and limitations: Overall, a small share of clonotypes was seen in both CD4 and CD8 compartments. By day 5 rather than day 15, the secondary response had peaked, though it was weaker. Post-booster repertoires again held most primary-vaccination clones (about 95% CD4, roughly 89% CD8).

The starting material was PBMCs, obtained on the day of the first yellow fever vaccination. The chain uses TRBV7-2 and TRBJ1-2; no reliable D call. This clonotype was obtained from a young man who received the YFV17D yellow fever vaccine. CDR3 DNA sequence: TGTGCCAGCAGGCAAGGAATTTCGAACTATGGCTACACCTTC. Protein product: CASRQGISNYGYTF.